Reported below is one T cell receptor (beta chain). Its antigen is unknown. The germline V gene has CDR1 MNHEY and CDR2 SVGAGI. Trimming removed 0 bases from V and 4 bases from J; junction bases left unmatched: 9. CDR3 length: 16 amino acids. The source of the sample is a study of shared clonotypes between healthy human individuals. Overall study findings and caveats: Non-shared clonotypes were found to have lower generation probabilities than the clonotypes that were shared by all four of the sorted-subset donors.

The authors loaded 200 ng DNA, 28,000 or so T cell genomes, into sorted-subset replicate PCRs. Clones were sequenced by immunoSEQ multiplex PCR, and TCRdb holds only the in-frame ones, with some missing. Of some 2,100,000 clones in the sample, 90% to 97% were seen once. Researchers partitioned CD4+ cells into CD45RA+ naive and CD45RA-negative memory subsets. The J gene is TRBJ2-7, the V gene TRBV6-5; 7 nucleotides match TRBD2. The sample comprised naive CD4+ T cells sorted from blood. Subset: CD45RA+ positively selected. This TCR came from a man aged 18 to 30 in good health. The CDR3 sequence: CASSYSGGSSHYEQYF. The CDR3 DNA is TGTGCCAGCAGTTACTCGGGCGGGAGTTCCCATTACGAGCAGTACTTC.